The source of this T cell receptor (beta chain) is a study of T cell responses to AZD1222 COVID-19 vaccine (dated by TCRdb to the early 2020s). Regarding the complete study: AZD1222 recipients given second doses at about 4 weeks or at about 12 weeks were pooled, since spike-specific TCR depth and breadth were not found to differ between the two schedules. Enrollment into the trials was organized by age into subgroups of 18-55, 56-69 and 70-plus years, and those subgroups contained roughly 150, 30 and 60 TCR-sequenced participants, respectively. A total of over 230 trial participants underwent TCR sequencing, of whom 200 to 220 had received two doses of AZD1222 and approximately 26 had received two doses of the MenACWY control vaccine.

This clone was found a few times. This clone's antigen is unknown. No base-level quality is on record; no much larger clone is a single base apart. General study outcomes and caveats: Reportedly, close to half of the unique spike-specific TCRs recognized epitopes lying outside the regions that are mutated in the B.1.351 and B.1.1.7 variants. Only six AZD1222 recipients were SARS-CoV-2 seropositive at baseline, limiting conclusions about previously exposed vaccinees. Because no samples from the day 14 peak response were available, repertoires could be characterized only after the peak T cell response. The 56-69-year group was small, and its depth increase did not reach significance, likely because of low power. Vaccine-associated CD4 TCRs spanned the whole spike protein, with dominant responses in regions 160-218 and 743-854. Participants were mostly white British, with more females than males. The authors suggested clonal diversity may have been underestimated. After two AZD1222 doses, spike-specific TCR breadth and depth were significantly higher than at day 0 and than in MenACWY recipients.

Sample time point, as interpreted from the label and publication: baseline before first vaccination. Samples from vaccinated people were obtained from the UK trials COV001 and COV002, which included a single-blind randomized controlled phase 2/3 trial of AZD1222 (ChAdOx1 nCoV-19) in healthy adults. For TCRbeta chain sequencing, PBMC samples from trial participants were taken at day 0 and at day 28 after the second dose. The CDR3 regions of human TCRbeta chains were analyzed by immunosequencing. The source study handled its data this way. TCRs in the repertoires were compared against a reference library of SARS-CoV-2-specific TCRs that had been generated with the MIRA antigen-specificity platform. Breadth was defined as the fraction of unique TCRs that were SARS-CoV-2-associated. Depth was defined as the fraction of total T cells that were SARS-CoV-2-associated. Each spike-specific TCR was assigned to its reactive spike region and to a CD4 or CD8 class using the MIRA data. Log10-transformed breadth and depth values were compared by one-way ANOVA with Sidak's multiple comparisons tests. The source is immuneACCESS, and TCRdb retained only in-frame sequences with V and J called. Part of the clones is not carried over; for the studies checked, unresolved V genes explain less than half of this, and the remainder is unexplained. From that table come the V and J calls and clone size; the DNA was used to work out D and trimming. Within this sample are about 67,000 clones, with 84% of them counted one time only. The top ten clonotypes cover about 20% of the sample.

V and J are truncated by 0 bases and 6 bases respectively, leaving an intervening sequence of 16 bases. The CDR3 starts with the cysteine, ends with the phenylalanine, and has 15 residues. Only CDR3 DNA is held: 45 bases, read in frame from base 1. For CDR1 and CDR2, the germline V gene lists SGDLS and YYNGEE. The origin of this receptor is an adult in good health. Here the sequenced sample was peripheral blood, taken on day 0 of AZD1222 vaccination. The V and J genes are TRBV9 and TRBJ2-7; the best D guess is TRBD2, with 6 bases matching. The CDR3 corresponds to CASSVGTMGTSEQYF. The base sequence is TGTGCCAGCAGCGTAGGGACTATGGGCACCTCCGAGCAGTACTTC. The reference TRBV9 and TRBJ2-7 proteins fill in what lies around the CDR3, so the full variable domain reads DSGVTQTPKHLITATGQRVTLRCSPRSGDLSVYWYQQSLDQGLQFLIQYYNGEERAKGNILERFSAQQFPDLHSELNLSSLELGDSALYFCASSVGTMGTSEQYFGPGTRLTVT.